Listed below are T cell receptor beta chains from one sample, sequenced in a study of identical twins. TCRdb re-called the 5' RACE reads with MiXCR, one entry per CDR3 protein. Counted here are fewer than 900,000 distinct CDR3 sequences, around a sixth occurring once; the ten biggest clones make up 13%. Another study also made use of these data, one on T cells expressing NK-cell markers.

Specimen: PBMCs. These receptors all stem from a woman between 18 and 30 years old in good health. The CDR3 runs from the conserved cysteine through the conserved F or W. Fields, in order: CDR3 length, V gene, J gene, D gene, clone size, CDR3 DNA, CDR3 protein. A D gene is named only where the DNA matches it firmly. Rows give clone size only sometimes, using once, few, many, or a class for an expanded clone.

14,TRBV7-6,TRBJ2-3,.,.,TGTGCCAGCAGCGGAGGAAGTATAACAGATACGCAGTATTTT,CASSGGSITDTQYF
14,TRBV4-2,TRBJ2-2,.,.,TGTGCCAGCAGCCAAACTGCAGGGTCAGGGGAGCTGTTTTTT,CASSQTAGSGELFF
14,TRBV18,TRBJ2-7,TRBD2,.,TGTGCCAGCTCCGGGACTAGCGGGATCAACGAGCAGTACTTC,CASSGTSGINEQYF
14,TRBV12-5,TRBJ1-2,.,few,TGTGCTAGTGGTTCCAGTACAGGGTTAGGCGGCTACACCTTC,CASGSSTGLGGYTF
14,TRBV12-3/TRBV12-4,TRBJ1-1,.,many,TGTGCCAGCAGTTTAATGGGGGGGAACACTGAAGCTTTCTTT,CASSLMGGNTEAFF
16,TRBV6-1,TRBJ2-5,TRBD1,few,TGTGCCAGCAGCCACCCGGGACAGGGCCCAAGGGAGACCCAGTACTTC,CASSHPGQGPRETQYF
14,TRBV12-3/TRBV12-4,TRBJ1-5,.,.,TGTGCCAGCAGTGGGGGCGCAGGCAATCAGCCCCAGCATTTT,CASSGGAGNQPQHF
14,TRBV20-1,TRBJ1-1,.,many,TGCAGTGCTAGAAAACCGGGGATGAACACTGAAGCTTTCTTT,CSARKPGMNTEAFF
16,TRBV24-1,TRBJ2-3,.,.,TGTGCCACCAGTGACCCCTCGGGCGGAGACACAGATACGCAGTATTTT,CATSDPSGGDTDTQYF
15,TRBV7-9,TRBJ2-7,.,many,TGTGCCAGCAGCCCTAGGGACCAGCCAGCCTACGAGCAGTACTTC,CASSPRDQPAYEQYF
12,TRBV10-3,TRBJ2-7,TRBD1,many,TGTGCCAGAACCACAGGGGGCTACGAGCAGTACTTC,CARTTGGYEQYF
16,TRBV5-1,TRBJ2-7,.,few,TGCGCCAGCAGCTCGGGCCAGGGGAGCGGCATCTACGAGCAGTACTTC,CASSSGQGSGIYEQYF
13,TRBV10-3,TRBJ2-7,.,many,TGTGCCATCAGTGAGACGGCGGGGAATAGGCAGTACTTC,CAISETAGNRQYF
14,TRBV5-1,TRBJ2-1,.,.,TGCGCCAGCAGCTTGGGATCTCCGAACAATGAGCAGTTCTTC,CASSLGSPNNEQFF
15,TRBV6-5,TRBJ2-2,.,few,TGTGCCAGCAGTTACCTGGCGGGATCGGGCGGGGAGCTGTTTTTT,CASSYLAGSGGELFF
16,TRBV20-1,TRBJ2-5,TRBD2,.,TGCAGTGCTCTCCATCTTACAGCGGGGGGGGGAAAGACCCAGTACTTC,CSALHLTAGGGKTQYF
12,TRBV5-5,TRBJ2-1,.,.,TGTGCCAGCAGGATTCCATTGCGGGAGCAGTTCTTC,CASRIPLREQFF
11,TRBV13,TRBJ2-1,.,.,TGTGCCAGCCGTGGGGATAATGAGCAGTTCTTC,CASRGDNEQFF
14,TRBV7-2,TRBJ1-1,.,few,TGTGCCAGCAGCTTCACACCCGGGAGCACTGAAGCTTTCTTT,CASSFTPGSTEAFF
17,TRBV11-2,TRBJ2-2,TRBD1,.,TGTGCCAGCAGATCCCGACCCGGGACAGGACCCACCGGGGAGCTGTTTTTT,CASRSRPGTGPTGELFF
14,TRBV20-1,TRBJ1-5,.,.,TGCAGTGCAAGAGAGGTACAGGGCAATCAGCCCCAGCATTTT,CSAREVQGNQPQHF
12,TRBV12-3/TRBV12-4,TRBJ2-1,.,.,TGTGCCAGCAGTATCCTAGACAATGAGCAGTTCTTC,CASSILDNEQFF
17,TRBV6-1,TRBJ1-5,.,.,TGTGCCAGCAGTGAAGCGCTTCTGGGGGACAGCAATCAGCCCCAGCATTTT,CASSEALLGDSNQPQHF
12,TRBV29-1,TRBJ1-2,.,few,TGCAGTGAGGACGGAGGCACCGATGGCTACACCTTC,CSEDGGTDGYTF
14,TRBV18,TRBJ2-7,TRBD2,.,TGTGCCAGCTCACCTCCAGCGGGGACCTACGAGCAGTACTTC,CASSPPAGTYEQYF
15,TRBV7-9,TRBJ1-1,TRBD1,few,TGTGCCAGCAGCTTACTAGGGGGCGGGTTAACTGAAGCTTTCTTT,CASSLLGGGLTEAFF
17,TRBV6-1,TRBJ1-6,.,few,TGTGCCAGCAGCGTGGGGGACCCACTGAATAATAATTCACCCCTCCACTTT,CASSVGDPLNNNSPLHF